This record covers a single T cell receptor beta chain. No antigen is known for it. These data are taken from a study of CXCR3-negative and CXCR3-positive naive CD8 T cells. General study points: Diversity proved comparably high across both naive subsets and much lower in memory CD8+ cells. TRB CDR3s were more hydrophobic in CXCR3-positive than in CXCR3-negative naive cells. The TRBV-TRBJ usage of naive CXCR3-negative and CXCR3-positive cells was similar, but that of memory cells differed.

Sorting yielded triplicates of about 300,000 cells for each CD8+ T cell subset. Naive CD8+ T cells showed a CD45RO-CCR7+CD27+CD95- phenotype. The germline gives CDR1 DFQATT, CDR2 SNEGSKA (reference sequence). The CDR3 runs to 12 residues. Carrying UMI labels, the TRB cDNA libraries were prepared through 5' RACE. TCRdb reanalyzed the 5' RACE reads, giving one entry per CDR3 protein sequence and no DNA. The data show roughly 120,000 distinct CDR3 sequences, and the top ten clones hold around 0.54%. The origin of this receptor is a human donor in good health. Some clones in this sample may be carry-over from other donors' samples. The rearrangement links TRBV20-1 to TRBJ1-1; TCRdb returns TRBD1, unconfirmable since there is no DNA. Input material: naive CXCR3+ CD8+ T cells from blood. The subset denotes: CD45RO-CCR7+CD27+CD95- naive CD8+ T cells expressing CXCR3 (TNR3+). CDR3 protein: CSAEQGPREAFF.